The next 17 T cell receptor beta chains were all read from a single sample in a study of T-cell memory formation after mild COVID-19. A single record per CDR3 protein comes from TCRdb applying MiXCR to the 5' RACE reads. This table has 200,000 to 300,000 distinct CDR3 sequences, more than 8% appearing once. Sample: PBMCs or a T cell subset sorted from them (not recorded which). These receptors all stem from a man younger than 30 who had mild COVID-19 (a few samples of this study predate the infection). Cell type and time point are not known.

This clonotype was observed a handful of times. The chain couples TRBV6-1 to TRBJ1-2, with 7 bases identical to TRBD1. Trimming cost V 6 bases and J 8 bases; bases outside gene matches: 9. The CDR3 covers 13 residues. Germline assignment: CDR1 MNHNS and CDR2 SASEGT. CDR3 DNA sequence: TGTGCCAGCAGACCCACAGGGGTAGGCGGCTACACCTTC. It encodes CASRPTGVGGYTF.

This clonotype was observed a few times. This chain joins TRBV5-4 and TRBJ2-7, with D perhaps TRBD1 (6 bases). The CDR3 loop spans 16 amino acids. CDR1 and CDR2 from the germline V gene are SGHNT and YYREEE (reference sequence). V lost 4 bases and J 2 bases, leaving 19 bases between the germline ends. CDR3 DNA sequence: TGTGCCAGCAGCGCAATCTCAGGGGTCCCTCCCTACGAGCAGTACGTC. It yields the protein CASSAISGVPPYEQYV.

This clonotype appeared many times. This rearrangement joins TRBV5-1 to TRBJ1-5; D is possibly TRBD1 (5 bases). V was pared by 4 bases and J by 7 bases, with 18 bases between. The CDR3 covers 15 residues. Germline lookup yields CDR1 SGHRS and CDR2 YFSETQ. CDR3 DNA: TGCGCCAGCAGCGATACCGGGACCCCGGGACAGCCCCAGCATTTT. The encoded protein is CASSDTGTPGQPQHF.

The genes are TRBV9 and TRBJ1-1; D call uncertain. This CDR3 contains 13 residues. V was cut by 4 bases and J by 7 bases, with 14 bases left in between. Germline-derived CDR1 and CDR2 are SGDLS and YYNGEE. The CDR3 DNA reads as TGTGCCAGCAGCCCAGGCGAGGGTCTTGAAGCTTTCTTT. As protein: CASSPGEGLEAFF.

V is TRBV5-1 and J is TRBJ2-2, with D tentatively TRBD2 (6 bases). This CDR3 contains 16 residues. With 7 bases removed from V and 8 bases from J, the gap between germline ends came to 24 bases. Germline V CDR1 and CDR2: SGHRS, YFSETQ. The CDR3 DNA follows: TGCGCCAGCGCCTCCAGCGGGTGGGCTTTGGAAGGGGAGCTGTTTTTT. Translating gives CASASSGWALEGELFF.

This clonotype has a handful of counts. The chain has TRBV6-6 and TRBJ2-1; D may correspond to TRBD1 or TRBD2 (5 bases each). V was pared by 4 bases and J by 5 bases, with 12 bases between. The CDR3 covers 14 residues. Germline CDR1 and CDR2: MNHNY and SVGAGI (reference sequence). DNA for the CDR3: TGTGCCAGCAGTTTACTGACGGGGCACAATGAGCAGTTCTTC. Protein: CASSLLTGHNEQFF.

This clonotype was seen at least ten times. V gene TRBV5-1 combines with J gene TRBJ1-3; no reliable D call. This CDR3 is built from 14 residues. Germline CDR1 and CDR2: SGHRS and YFSETQ. Trimming left V 7 bases short and J 0 bases short, with 11 bases between. CDR3 DNA: TGCGCCAGCCAAGTACCTGACTCTGGAAACACCATATATTTT. This sequence encodes CASQVPDSGNTIYF.

This chain joins TRBV7-8 and TRBJ2-1; 7 bases are shared with TRBD1. V shed 3 bases, J shed 8 bases, and the junction held 13 bases outside the gene matches. CDR3 size: 16 residues. The germline gives CDR1 SGHVS, CDR2 FQNEAQ. CDR3 nucleotides: TGTGCCAGCAGCTTTAATAAGGGGGCGGAGGCGGATGAGCAGTTCTTC. Its translation: CASSFNKGAEADEQFF.

This chain uses TRBV7-8 with TRBJ1-6; no reliable D call. Germline V CDR1 and CDR2: SGHVS, FQNEAQ. There are 17 residues in the CDR3. V lost 1 base, J lost 2 bases, and 12 bases lay in between. In DNA, the CDR3 is TGTGCCAGCAGCTTAGAGGGTATCGGGGCCTATAATTCACCCCTCCACTTT. Its protein is CASSLEGIGAYNSPLHF.

This clonotype was seen more than once but under ten times. CDR3 nucleotides: TGTGCCAGCAGTGCCGGGGCTGGGACCTACGAGCAGTACGTC. Translated, it gives CASSAGAGTYEQYV. This sequence joins TRBV12-3 or TRBV12-4 and TRBJ2-7; the D gene could be TRBD1 or TRBD2 (5 bases each). Trimming removed 5 bases at V and 2 bases at J, with 13 bases between. This CDR3 is built from 14 residues.

The V gene is TRBV20-1, the J gene TRBJ2-3; 12 bases agree with TRBD2. The CDR3 runs to 15 residues. Germline V gives CDR1 DFQATT, CDR2 SNEGSKA (reference sequence). With V trimmed by 4 bases and J by 4 bases, 6 bases remained unmatched. Here the CDR3 reads CSATPSGGAADTQYF. CDR3 sequence (DNA): TGCAGTGCTACGCCTAGCGGGGGGGCCGCAGATACGCAGTATTTT.

Many counts were recorded for this clonotype. This chain uses TRBV11-2 with TRBJ2-5; weak D call: TRBD2 (6 bases). CDR3 length equals 15 residues. The V gene lost 5 bases and the J gene lost 1 base, with 14 bases spanning the gap. Germline assignment: CDR1 SGHAT and CDR2 FQNNGV. CDR3 protein: CASSPPAGGQETQYF. The CDR3 bases are TGTGCCAGCAGCCCCCCCGCCGGGGGCCAAGAGACCCAGTACTTC.

The V gene is TRBV23-1, the J gene TRBJ2-7; the D call may be TRBD1 or TRBD2 (6 bases each). TRBV23-1 is an ORF, with its function uncertain. The V end lost 0 bases, the J end lost 4 bases, and 19 bases lay between the germline ends. The CDR3 extends over 17 amino acids. The CDR3 nucleotides read TGCGCCAGCAGTCAATCGAAAGGGAGGACAGAAGAATACGAGCAGTACGTC. It yields the protein CASSQSKGRTEEYEQYV.

The sample holds many counts of this clonotype. This chain links TRBV18 with TRBJ2-3; 9 bases fit TRBD2. J lost 2 bases, V lost 1 base, and 4 bases had no gene match. The CDR3 is 16 amino acids. Germline CDR1 and CDR2: KGHSH and LQKENI. The CDR3 here is CASSPLRGGSTDTQYF. Here the CDR3 DNA reads TGTGCCAGCTCACCACTGCGGGGGGGTTCCACAGATACGCAGTATTTT.

This clonotype was recorded a few times. The chain is built from TRBV6-5 and TRBJ2-1, with D perhaps matching TRBD2 (5 bases). CDR1 is MNHEY and CDR2 is SVGAGI in the germline V gene. This CDR3 spans 13 amino acids. Between the trimmed V and J ends, which lost 2 bases and 7 bases, there was a span of 9 bases. For the CDR3, the DNA is TGTGCCAGCAGTTACAGCGGTGCAAATGAGCAGTTCTTC. Protein: CASSYSGANEQFF.

This chain links TRBV3-1 with TRBJ1-5; D call uncertain. Trimming took off 1 base at V and 7 bases at J, with 8 bases between the two ends. Germline-derived CDR1 and CDR2 are LGHDT and YNNKEL (reference sequence). This CDR3 has 13 amino acids. CDR3 bases: TGTGCCAGCAGCCAAGTGCGGAGCCAGCCCCAGCATTTT. Translated: CASSQVRSQPQHF.

The sample holds one count of this clonotype. V is TRBV19 and J is TRBJ2-1, with D possibly TRBD2 on 6 matching bases. This CDR3 spans 13 amino acids. The germline V gene encodes CDR1 LNHDA and CDR2 SQIVND (reference sequence). V lost 4 bases and J 2 bases, leaving 6 bases between the germline ends. The CDR3 region is CASSRGAYNEQFF. The CDR3 DNA is TGTGCCAGTAGTAGGGGGGCCTACAATGAGCAGTTCTTC.